This T cell receptor (beta chain) was recorded in a study of glioma-infiltrating T cells. Points from the study as a whole: Tissue and blood shared very few CDR3 sequences. Tissue-blood divergence was below expectation in non-neoplastic patients, above in gliomas.

Concerning this clonotype itself: Its antigen is still unknown.

TCR alpha and beta CDR3 regions were amplified from RNA using iRepertoire nested multiplex PCR. Tissue mRNA or PBMC total RNA, roughly 100-400 ng, went into one-step reverse transcription and amplification. TCRdb called the multiplex PCR reads again in MiXCR, with one record for every CDR3 protein. The sample has under 150,000 distinct CDR3 sequences; about 22% are singletons. V lost 1 base and J 7 bases, leaving 11 bases between the germline ends. Looked up from germline, CDR1 is SGHTA and CDR2 is FQGNSA. The CDR3 extends over 14 amino acids. The sequence came from a human donor with low-grade glioma or glioblastoma, undergoing nonglioma brain surgery, or in good health (not recorded which). The chain carries TRBV7-2 and TRBJ1-5, with D possibly TRBD1 on 6 matching bases. The sequenced material came from glioma tissue, nonneoplastic brain tissue, or PBMCs (not recorded which). CDR3 in DNA: TGTGCCAGCAGCTTAGTCCGGGGGGGCCAGCCCCAGCATTTT. Its translation is CASSLVRGGQPQHF.